The present TCR beta chain was sequenced within a study of immune heterogeneity within non-small cell lung tumors. About the study: The tumor set comprised a few squamous cell carcinomas and over eight non-squamous carcinomas (plus 1 not otherwise specified).

Study results and limitations: Alongside site-unique high-frequency clones, identical dominant CDR3 beta clonotypes recurred across tumor sites within a patient.

This clonotype was seen at least ten times. Its antigen is not known. In a multiplex PCR, 32 V and 13 J primers amplified TCR beta CDR3. From the multiplex PCR reads, TCRdb called clonotypes with MiXCR, one entry per CDR3 protein. The sample lists 13,000 or so distinct CDR3 sequences; 23% were seen once. Genomic DNA extracted from bulk tumor tissue served as template. A total of 450 to 700 ng was used per sample. Several biopsies per primary tumor were taken during surgery, spaced as far apart as possible. Curative operations were performed on patients who had untreated, newly diagnosed non-small cell lung cancer. Germline V gene lookup returns CDR1 SGDLS and CDR2 YYNGEE. This CDR3 is 14 amino acids long. Losses at the gene ends were 2 bases for V and 6 bases for J; bases not matched to a gene: 7.

This TCR derives from a man aged 50-60 years with non-small cell lung cancer. The J gene is TRBJ1-1, the V gene TRBV9, with 7 bases identical to TRBD1. The sequenced sample was lung tumor tissue. CDR3 amino acids: CASSVGTDLPEAFF. CDR3 coding DNA: TGTGCCAGCAGCGTTGGGACAGATCTGCCTGAAGCTTTCTTT.